The sequence of this TCR beta chain was determined in a study of CD8+CD57+ T cells in acquired aplastic anemia. For the study at large: Mean DNA quantity obtained from sorted CD4+ and CD8+ cells was about 3.2 ug.

General study findings and limits: Patients and controls shared approximately 30 CD8+ CDR3 sequences, highly expressed in patients. CD8+ Simpson's diversity did not differ significantly between patients and controls.

Investigators profiled TCR beta VDJ and CDR3 from genomic DNA template. TCRdb independently ran MiXCR on the reads; one entry per CDR3 protein. The sample has some 64,000 distinct CDR3 sequences; roughly 58% are singletons. The table lists this clonotype with many counts. The antigen remains unidentified. Germline values: CDR1 SGDLS, CDR2 YYNGEE. The CDR3 is 13 residues long. V was clipped by 3 bases and J by 8 bases; unmatched bases: 4. This chain uses TRBV9 with TRBJ2-3; 9 bases map to TRBD1. The sample was sorted CD4+, CD8+, or CD8+CD57+ T cells (not recorded which) from PBMCs. This clonotype was sampled from a human donor in good health, serving as a control. This CDR3 is CASSARQGVTQYF. CDR3 DNA sequence: TGTGCCAGCAGCGCAAGACAGGGGGTTACGCAGTATTTT.